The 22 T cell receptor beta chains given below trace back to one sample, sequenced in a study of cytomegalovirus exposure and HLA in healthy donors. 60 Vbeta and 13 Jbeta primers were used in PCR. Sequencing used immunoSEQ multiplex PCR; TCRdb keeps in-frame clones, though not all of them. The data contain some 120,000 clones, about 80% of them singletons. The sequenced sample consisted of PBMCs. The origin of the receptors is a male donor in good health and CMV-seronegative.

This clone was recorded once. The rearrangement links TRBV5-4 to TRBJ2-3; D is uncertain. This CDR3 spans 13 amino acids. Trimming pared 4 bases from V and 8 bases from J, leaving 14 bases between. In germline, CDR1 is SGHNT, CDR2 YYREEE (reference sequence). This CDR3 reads CASSVDRSGTQYF. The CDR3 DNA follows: TGTGCCAGCAGCGTAGACCGGTCGGGTACGCAGTATTTT.

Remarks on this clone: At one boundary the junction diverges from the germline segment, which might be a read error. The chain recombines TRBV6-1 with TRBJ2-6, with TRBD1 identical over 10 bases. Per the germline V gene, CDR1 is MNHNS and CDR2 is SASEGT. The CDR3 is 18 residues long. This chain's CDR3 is CASSEMGDRGSGANGLTF. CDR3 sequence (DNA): TGTGCCAGCAGTGAAATGGGGGACAGGGGCTCTGGGGCCAACGGCCTGACTTTC.

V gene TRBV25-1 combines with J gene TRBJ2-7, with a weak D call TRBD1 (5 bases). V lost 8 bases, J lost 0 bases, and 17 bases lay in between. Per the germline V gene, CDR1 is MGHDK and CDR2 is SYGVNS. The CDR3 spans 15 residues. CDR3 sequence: CASSSPRAFSYEQYF. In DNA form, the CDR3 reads TGTGCCAGCTCATCCCCCAGGGCCTTCTCCTACGAGCAGTACTTC.

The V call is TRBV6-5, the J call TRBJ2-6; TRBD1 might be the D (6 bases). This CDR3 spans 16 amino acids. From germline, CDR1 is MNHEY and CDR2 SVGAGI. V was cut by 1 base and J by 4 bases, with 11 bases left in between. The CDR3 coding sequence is TGTGCCAGCAGTTACTACGCCGGGACAGGGGCCAACGTCCTGACTTTC. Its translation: CASSYYAGTGANVLTF.

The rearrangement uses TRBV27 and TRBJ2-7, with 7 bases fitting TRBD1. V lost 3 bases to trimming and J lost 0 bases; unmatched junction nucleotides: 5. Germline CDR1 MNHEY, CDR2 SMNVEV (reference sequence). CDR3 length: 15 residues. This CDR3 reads CASSFEQGSSYEQYF. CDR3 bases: TGTGCCAGCAGTTTCGAACAGGGGAGCTCCTACGAGCAGTACTTC.

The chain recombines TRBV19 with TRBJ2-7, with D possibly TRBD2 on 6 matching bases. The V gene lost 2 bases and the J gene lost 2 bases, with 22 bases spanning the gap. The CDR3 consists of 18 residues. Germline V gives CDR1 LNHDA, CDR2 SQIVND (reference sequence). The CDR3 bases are TGTGCCAGTAGTATAAGCGGGCGAGACCGCTACTTTCCCTACGAGCAGTACTTC. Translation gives CASSISGRDRYFPYEQYF.

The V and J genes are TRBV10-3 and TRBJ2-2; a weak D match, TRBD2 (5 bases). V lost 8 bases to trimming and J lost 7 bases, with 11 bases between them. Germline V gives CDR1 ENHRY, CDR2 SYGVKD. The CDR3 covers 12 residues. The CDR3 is CAIRADVGELFF. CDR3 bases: TGTGCCATCCGAGCGGATGTCGGGGAGCTGTTTTTT.

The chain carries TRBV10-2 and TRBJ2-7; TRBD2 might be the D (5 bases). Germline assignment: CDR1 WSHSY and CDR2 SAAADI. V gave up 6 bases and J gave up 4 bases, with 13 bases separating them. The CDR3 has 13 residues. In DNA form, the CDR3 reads TGCGCCAGCAGCGACGGACTGGGTTACGAGCAGTACTTC. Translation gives CASSDGLGYEQYF.

The DNA of the CDR3 is TGTGCCAGCAGTTACACGCAGGCTAATCAGCCCCAGCATTTT. Its translation is CASSYTQANQPQHF. V gene TRBV6-5 combines with J gene TRBJ1-5; the D is unclear. This CDR3 spans 14 amino acids. Germline-derived CDR1 and CDR2 are MNHEY and SVGAGI. V dropped 2 bases and J dropped 4 bases, with 9 bases sitting between them.

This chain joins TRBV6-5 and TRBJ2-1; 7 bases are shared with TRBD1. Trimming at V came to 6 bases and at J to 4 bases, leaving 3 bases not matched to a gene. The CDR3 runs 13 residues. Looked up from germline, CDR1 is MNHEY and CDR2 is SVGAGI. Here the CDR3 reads CASRQTGYNEQFF. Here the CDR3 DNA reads TGTGCCAGCAGGCAGACAGGGTACAATGAGCAGTTCTTC.

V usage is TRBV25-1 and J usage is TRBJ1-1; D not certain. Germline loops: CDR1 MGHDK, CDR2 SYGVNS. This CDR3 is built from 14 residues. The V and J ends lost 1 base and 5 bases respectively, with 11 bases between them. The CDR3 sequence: CASSESGEVTEAFF. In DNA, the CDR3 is TGTGCCAGCAGTGAATCTGGGGAGGTGACTGAAGCTTTCTTT.

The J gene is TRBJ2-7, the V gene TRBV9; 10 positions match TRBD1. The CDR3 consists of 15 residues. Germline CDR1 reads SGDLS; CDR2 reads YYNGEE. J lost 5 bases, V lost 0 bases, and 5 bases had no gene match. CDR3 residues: CASSVVGTGVDEQYF. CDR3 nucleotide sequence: TGTGCCAGCAGCGTAGTGGGGACAGGGGTGGACGAGCAGTACTTC. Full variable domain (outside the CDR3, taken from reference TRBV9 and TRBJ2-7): DSGVTQTPKHLITATGQRVTLRCSPRSGDLSVYWYQQSLDQGLQFLIQYYNGEERAKGNILERFSAQQFPDLHSELNLSSLELGDSALYFCASSVVGTGVDEQYFGPGTRLTVT.

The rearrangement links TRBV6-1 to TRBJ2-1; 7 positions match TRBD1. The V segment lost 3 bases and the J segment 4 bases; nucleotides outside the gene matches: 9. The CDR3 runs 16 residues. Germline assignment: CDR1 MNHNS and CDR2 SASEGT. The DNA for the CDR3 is TGTGCCAGCAGTGACCACCAGGGGACAGTATACAATGAGCAGTTCTTC. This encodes CASSDHQGTVYNEQFF.

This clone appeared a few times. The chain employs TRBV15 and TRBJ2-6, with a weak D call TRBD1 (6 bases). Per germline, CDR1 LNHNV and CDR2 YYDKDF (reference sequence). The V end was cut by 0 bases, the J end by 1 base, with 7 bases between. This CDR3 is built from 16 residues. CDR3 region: CATSRDRGSGANVLTF. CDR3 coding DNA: TGTGCCACCAGCAGAGACAGGGGTTCTGGGGCCAACGTCCTGACTTTC.

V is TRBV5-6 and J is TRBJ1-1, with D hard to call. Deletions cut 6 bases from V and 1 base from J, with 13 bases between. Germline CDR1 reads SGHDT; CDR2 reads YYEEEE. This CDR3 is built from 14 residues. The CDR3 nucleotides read TGTGCCAGCACCGCCCTGGGAGAGAACACTGAAGCTTTCTTT. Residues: CASTALGENTEAFF.

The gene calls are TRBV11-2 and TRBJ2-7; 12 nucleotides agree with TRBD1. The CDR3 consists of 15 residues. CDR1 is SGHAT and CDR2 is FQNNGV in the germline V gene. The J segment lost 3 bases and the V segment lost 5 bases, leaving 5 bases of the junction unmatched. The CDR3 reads CASSDRDRGRYEQYF. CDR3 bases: TGTGCCAGCAGCGACCGGGACAGGGGGCGCTACGAGCAGTACTTC. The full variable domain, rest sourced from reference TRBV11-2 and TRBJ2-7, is EAGVAQSPRYKIIEKRQSVAFWCNPISGHATLYWYQQILGQGPKLLIQFQNNGVVDDSQLPKDRFSAERLKGVDSTLKIQPAKLEDSAVYLCASSDRDRGRYEQYFGPGTRLTVT.

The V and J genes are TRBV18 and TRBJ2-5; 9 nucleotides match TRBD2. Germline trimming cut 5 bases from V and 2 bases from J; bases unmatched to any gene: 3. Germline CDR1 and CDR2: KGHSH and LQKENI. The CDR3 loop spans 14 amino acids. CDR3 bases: TGTGCCAGCTCAGGACTAGCGAGTCAAGAGACCCAGTACTTC. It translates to CASSGLASQETQYF.

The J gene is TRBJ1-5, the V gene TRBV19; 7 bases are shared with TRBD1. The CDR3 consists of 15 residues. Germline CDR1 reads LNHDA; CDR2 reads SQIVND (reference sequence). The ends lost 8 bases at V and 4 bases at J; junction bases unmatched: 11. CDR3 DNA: TGTGCCAGTCACCTCCGGGACAGAGGAAATCAGCCCCAGCATTTT. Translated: CASHLRDRGNQPQHF.

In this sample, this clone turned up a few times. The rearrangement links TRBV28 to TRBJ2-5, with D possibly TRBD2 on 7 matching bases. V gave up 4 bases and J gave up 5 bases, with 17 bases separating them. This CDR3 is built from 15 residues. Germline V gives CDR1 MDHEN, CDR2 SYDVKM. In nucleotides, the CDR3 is TGTGCCAGCAGTTGGGGCGCGGGGGCGCATGAGACCCAGTACTTC. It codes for CASSWGAGAHETQYF.

The CDR3 is CASGSRENYGYTF. In nucleotides, the CDR3 is TGTGCCAGCGGCTCCAGGGAAAACTATGGCTACACCTTC. This chain connects TRBV6-5 to TRBJ1-2; TRBD1 might be the D (5 bases). This CDR3 has 13 amino acids. The V gene lost 8 bases and the J gene lost 2 bases, with 12 bases spanning the gap. CDR1 is MNHEY, CDR2 SVGAGI, per germline.

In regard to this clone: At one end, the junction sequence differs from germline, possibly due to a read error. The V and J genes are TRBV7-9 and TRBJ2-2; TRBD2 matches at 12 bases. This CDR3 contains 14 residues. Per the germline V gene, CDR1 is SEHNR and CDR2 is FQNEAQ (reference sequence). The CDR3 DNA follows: TGTTCCAGCAGAACTAGCGGGGGGACCGGGGAGCTGTTTTTT. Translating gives CSSRTSGGTGELFF.

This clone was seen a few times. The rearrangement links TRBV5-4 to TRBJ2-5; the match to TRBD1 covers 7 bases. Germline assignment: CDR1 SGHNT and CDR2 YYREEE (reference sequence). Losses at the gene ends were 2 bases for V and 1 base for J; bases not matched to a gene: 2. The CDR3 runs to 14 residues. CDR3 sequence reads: CASSLQGTQETQYF. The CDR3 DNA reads TGTGCCAGCAGCTTACAGGGGACCCAAGAGACCCAGTACTTC.